This entry lists 23 T cell receptor beta chains sequenced from one sample in a study of PD-1 blockade in mismatch repair-deficient tumors. Repertoires were generated with immunoSEQ multiplex PCR, while TCRdb's copy carries only in-frame clones and drops some. The repertoire has around 100,000 clones, about three quarters of them found once; the top ten carry about 4.7%. This material consisted of peripheral blood, taken around 60 weeks after starting pembrolizumab. The receptor set was obtained from an adult with mismatch repair-deficient cancer.

Only one count was recorded for this clone. The rearrangement joins TRBV11-3 to TRBJ2-5, with D unresolved. This CDR3 has 14 amino acids. Trimming took off 5 bases at V and 2 bases at J, with 12 bases between the two ends. Germline V gene sequence: CDR1 SGHNT, CDR2 YENEEA. The CDR3 DNA reads TGTGCCAGCAGCCCAGGCGGAGATCAAGAGACCCAGTACTTC. Protein sequence: CASSPGGDQETQYF.

This clone was observed a single time. The CDR3 nucleotides are TGTGCCAGCAGTTACTCGATGGGTGAAGGCGGCACTGAAGCTTTCTTT. This encodes CASSYSMGEGGTEAFF. The chain has TRBV6-6 and TRBJ1-1; D is ambiguous. This CDR3 is built from 16 residues. Germline lookup yields CDR1 MNHNY and CDR2 SVGAGI (reference sequence). Trimming cost V 0 bases and J 4 bases, with 15 bases left between them.

V usage is TRBV7-9 and J usage is TRBJ1-5, with D unresolved. Trimming removed 0 bases from V and 5 bases from J, with 8 bases in between. The length of the CDR3 is 14 residues. The germline V gene has CDR1 SEHNR and CDR2 FQNEAQ (reference sequence). The CDR3 region has the DNA TGTGCCAGCAGCTTAGCGGGTACGCATCAGCCCCAGCATTTT. Protein sequence: CASSLAGTHQPQHF.

This clone was observed a few times. Other DNA sequences in the sample encode the same CDR3. The CDR3 reads CASQSLAKNIQYF. CDR3 nucleotides: TGTGCCAGCCAATCCTTAGCCAAAAACATTCAGTACTTC. The rearrangement links TRBV27 to TRBJ2-4; no reliable D call. Germline loops: CDR1 MNHEY, CDR2 SMNVEV (reference sequence). Trimming cost V 8 bases and J 0 bases, with 8 bases left between them. The CDR3 spans 13 residues.

The CDR3 protein is CASSGVWGGYEQYF. For the CDR3, the DNA is TGTGCCAGCAGTGGGGTGTGGGGGGGGTACGAGCAGTACTTC. The V gene is TRBV2, the J gene TRBJ2-7, with 7 bases matching TRBD2. Unmatched junction bases numbered 7, after V lost 4 bases and J lost 4 bases. Germline V lookup: CDR1 SNHLY, CDR2 FYNNEI. CDR3 length: 14 residues.

This chain connects TRBV2 to TRBJ2-7; D not resolved. This CDR3 is built from 17 residues. Per germline, CDR1 SNHLY and CDR2 FYNNEI. The ends were cut back, 1 base at V and 4 bases at J, with 20 bases in the middle. The CDR3 here is CASSEVGSQTWIYEQYF. Here the CDR3 DNA reads TGTGCCAGCAGTGAAGTTGGATCGCAGACATGGATTTACGAGCAGTACTTC.

The chain employs TRBV11-3 and TRBJ2-4; 7 bases match TRBD1. The V segment lost 5 bases and the J segment 5 bases; nucleotides outside the gene matches: 0. Germline CDR1 and CDR2: SGHNT and YENEEA. The CDR3 is 12 amino acids. The CDR3 coding sequence is TGTGCCAGCAGCCAGGGGGAAAACATTCAGTACTTC. Protein product: CASSQGENIQYF. Using reference TRBV11-3 and TRBJ2-4 for the parts outside the CDR3, the full variable domain is EAGVVQSPRYKIIEKKQPVAFWCNPISGHNTLYWYLQNLGQGPELLIRYENEEAVDDSQLPKDRFSAERLKGVDSTLKIQPAELGDSAVYLCASSQGENIQYFGAGTRLSVL.

The chain joins TRBV2 to TRBJ2-1; D remains unclear. The CDR3 extends over 15 amino acids. Germline loops: CDR1 SNHLY, CDR2 FYNNEI. Trimming shortened V by 4 bases and J by 6 bases, and 16 bases separated the two germline ends. CDR3 sequence (DNA): TGTGCCAGCAGTGGGATACCGTCTGGGCGCAATGAGCAGTTCTTC. The encoded protein is CASSGIPSGRNEQFF. The variable domain in full, completed from reference TRBV2 and TRBJ2-1, reads EPEVTQTPSHQVTQMGQEVILRCVPISNHLYFYWYRQILGQKVEFLVSFYNNEISEKSEIFDDQFSVERPDGSNFTLKIRSTKLEDSAMYFCASSGIPSGRNEQFFGPGTRLTVL.

This clone showed up just a few times. This chain uses TRBV7-6 with TRBJ2-7; D might be TRBD2 (6 bases). V gave up 0 bases and J gave up 4 bases, with 13 bases separating them. CDR1 is SGHVS, CDR2 FNYEAQ, per germline. The CDR3 contains 15 residues. This CDR3 reads CASSLAEGQRYEQYF. CDR3 coding DNA: TGTGCCAGCAGCTTAGCGGAGGGGCAAAGATACGAGCAGTACTTC.

This sequence joins TRBV5-1 and TRBJ1-4, with 7 nucleotides matching TRBD1. V lost 1 base to trimming and J lost 7 bases; unmatched junction nucleotides: 4. Looked up from germline, CDR1 is SGHRS and CDR2 is YFSETQ. The CDR3 runs 14 residues. The CDR3, as DNA: TGCGCCAGCAGCTTGTTACAGGGGAGTGAAAAACTGTTTTTT. This encodes CASSLLQGSEKLFF.

The chain uses TRBV6-6 and TRBJ1-2; TRBD1 matches 7 bases. The CDR3 sequence is 14 residues long. Germline V gives CDR1 MNHNY, CDR2 SVGAGI (reference sequence). The V segment lost 11 bases and the J segment 1 base; nucleotides outside the gene matches: 10. CDR3 in amino acids: CACQTGSRNYGYTF. As DNA, the CDR3 is TGTGCCTGCCAGACAGGGTCCCGTAACTATGGCTACACCTTC.

The CDR3 sequence is CAIRTLLDNEQFF. Written as DNA, the CDR3 is TGTGCCATCAGGACCCTTCTGGACAATGAGCAGTTCTTC. J is TRBJ2-1 and V is TRBV10-3; no clear D gene. This CDR3 comprises 13 residues. Germline lookup yields CDR1 ENHRY and CDR2 SYGVKD. The V end lost 6 bases, the J end lost 5 bases, and 11 bases lay between the germline ends.

This clone turned up a few times. The genes are TRBV7-9 and TRBJ1-1; possibly TRBD1 for D (6 bases). This CDR3 has 14 amino acids. Trimming removed 0 bases from V and 8 bases from J, with 13 bases in between. Germline lookup yields CDR1 SEHNR and CDR2 FQNEAQ (reference sequence). In DNA, the CDR3 is TGTGCCAGCAGCTTAGCTCAGACAGGCTCAGAAGCTTTCTTT. It codes for CASSLAQTGSEAFF.

The V call is TRBV15, the J call TRBJ2-5; D is undetermined. Germline V lookup: CDR1 LNHNV, CDR2 YYDKDF (reference sequence). V lost 1 base, J lost 2 bases, and 26 bases lay in between. The CDR3 is 20 amino acids. In DNA form, the CDR3 reads TGTGCCACCAGCAGAGGGTTCCTGACTCAAGCCGTAAAGGAGCAAGAGACCCAGTACTTC. It specifies CATSRGFLTQAVKEQETQYF.

This clone was picked up one time. The chain has TRBV7-2 and TRBJ2-1; TRBD2 aligns across 9 bases. The CDR3 loop spans 15 amino acids. The trim removed 5 bases at V and 4 bases at J, leaving 6 bases unmatched. Germline V gene lookup returns CDR1 SGHTA and CDR2 FQGNSA. The CDR3: CASSPLAGPYNEQFF. CDR3 bases: TGTGCCAGCAGCCCGCTAGCGGGACCTTACAATGAGCAGTTCTTC.

The chain employs TRBV19 and TRBJ2-7, with TRBD2 identical over 8 bases. V gave up 5 bases and J gave up 6 bases; unmatched junction bases: 0. This CDR3 has 11 amino acids. CDR1 LNHDA and CDR2 SQIVND come from the germline V gene (reference sequence). CDR3 in DNA: TGTGCCAGTAGTGCGGGGGGCGAGCAGTACTTC. Translation gives CASSAGGEQYF.

There are a few counts of this clone. This chain joins TRBV6-1 and TRBJ2-2; D is unclear. The germline gives CDR1 MNHNS, CDR2 SASEGT. The germline V and J ends were trimmed by 3 bases and 3 bases, with 8 bases remaining between them. The CDR3 consists of 14 residues. The CDR3 coding sequence is TGTGCCAGCAGTGAGCGCGAATACACCGGGGAGCTGTTTTTT. Its translation is CASSEREYTGELFF.

The chain couples TRBV7-2 to TRBJ2-3; the match to TRBD2 covers 13 bases. The V gene's germline CDR1 is SGHTA and CDR2 FQGNSA. This CDR3 contains 18 residues. Losses at the gene ends were 4 bases for V and 0 bases for J; bases not matched to a gene: 7. The CDR3 loop reads CASSSRTSGSSSTDTQYF. In DNA, the CDR3 is TGTGCCAGCAGCTCTCGGACTAGCGGGAGCTCTAGCACAGATACGCAGTATTTT.

The chain employs TRBV2 and TRBJ1-3; D is unclear. Germline values: CDR1 SNHLY, CDR2 FYNNEI. Trimming took off 7 bases at V and 3 bases at J, with 10 bases between the two ends. The CDR3 consists of 13 residues. CDR3 protein: CASISDLGNTIYF. Here the CDR3 DNA reads TGTGCCAGCATCAGTGACCTTGGAAACACCATATATTTT.

This clone has just a few counts. The V and J genes are TRBV5-4 and TRBJ2-5, with TRBD1 matching 9 bases. The germline gives CDR1 SGHNT, CDR2 YYREEE (reference sequence). Trimming at V came to 5 bases and at J to 5 bases, leaving 10 bases not matched to a gene. The CDR3 is 15 residues long. CDR3 protein: CASRKTGGAGETQYF. CDR3 bases: TGTGCCAGCAGAAAAACAGGGGGCGCGGGGGAGACCCAGTACTTC.

The chain links TRBV25-1 to TRBJ1-2; D might be TRBD1 (5 bases). This CDR3 has 17 residues. Germline V gives CDR1 MGHDK, CDR2 SYGVNS. V lost 3 bases and J 4 bases, leaving 21 bases between the germline ends. CDR3 protein: CASSDLGGTWGSYGYTF. CDR3 nucleotide sequence: TGTGCCAGCAGTGATCTGGGGGGGACCTGGGGAAGCTATGGCTACACCTTC.

The chain links TRBV7-2 to TRBJ2-5; no firm D call. Germline CDR1 and CDR2: SGHTA and FQGNSA. V lost 3 bases and J lost 2, with 7 bases in between. CDR3 size: 13 residues. CDR3 sequence: CASSLTRQETQYF. CDR3 DNA: TGTGCCAGCAGCTTGACGAGGCAAGAGACCCAGTACTTC. The full variable domain, with the rest looked up from reference TRBV7-2 and TRBJ2-5, is GAGVSQSPSNKVTEKGKDVELRCDPISGHTALYWYRQSLGQGLEFLIYFQGNSAPDKSGLPSDRFSAERTGGSVSTLTIQRTQQEDSAVYLCASSLTRQETQYFGPGTRLLVL.

The chain has TRBV7-6 and TRBJ2-1; tentatively, D is TRBD1 (7 bases). Trimming pared 5 bases from V and 9 bases from J, leaving 23 bases between. The CDR3 loop spans 16 amino acids. Germline values: CDR1 SGHVS, CDR2 FNYEAQ. The DNA for the CDR3 is TGTGCCAGCAGCCCGAGGGGGCGGGACTTTCGCGGTGAGCAGTTCTTC. Encoded protein: CASSPRGRDFRGEQFF.